A single sample gave rise to the 5 T cell receptor beta chains below, sequenced in a study of T cell responses to AZD1222 COVID-19 vaccine. Here immunoSEQ multiplex PCR was the method, and the copy in TCRdb shows in-frame clones only, minus some. In the table there are roughly 99,000 clones, approximately 90% of which are singletons. Sequences were derived from peripheral blood, sampled 28 days after the second AZD1222 dose. The receptor set was obtained from an adult who received the AZD1222 COVID-19 vaccine.

This chain joins TRBV2 and TRBJ2-2; 12 positions agree with TRBD2. The CDR3 is 15 amino acids. Per the germline V gene, CDR1 is SNHLY and CDR2 is FYNNEI. The V gene end was trimmed by 8 bases and the J gene end by 4 bases; junction bases not matched to a gene: 5. The CDR3, as DNA: TGTGCCAGCTCCGGACTAGCGGGACCCACCGGGGAGCTGTTTTTT. It specifies CASSGLAGPTGELFF.

In its sample, this clone was seen once. This CDR3 is CASSLQYSGSGTSSTDTQYF. As DNA, the CDR3 is TGCGCCAGCAGCCTCCAATACTCCGGGTCTGGGACCTCTAGCACAGATACGCAGTATTTT. This chain links TRBV4-1 with TRBJ2-3; perhaps D is TRBD1 or TRBD2 (5 bases each). With 4 bases removed from V and 0 bases from J, the gap between germline ends came to 26 bases. The CDR3 spans 20 residues. Germline V lookup: CDR1 MGHRA, CDR2 YSYEKL.

The chain joins TRBV5-6 to TRBJ2-5; D not resolved. Trimming stripped 0 bases from V and 4 bases from J, with 10 bases between. The CDR3 covers 14 residues. The germline CDR1 and CDR2 sequences are SGHDT and YYEEEE. As DNA, the CDR3 is TGTGCCAGCAGCTTGGACATAGGGTCAGAGACCCAGTACTTC. Encoded protein: CASSLDIGSETQYF.

The chain is built from TRBV7-6 and TRBJ2-1, with 7 bases fitting TRBD1. Per the germline V gene, CDR1 is SGHVS and CDR2 is FNYEAQ. J was trimmed by 9 bases and V by 6 bases; bases with no gene match: 11. This CDR3 spans 14 amino acids. The CDR3 sequence is CASRRQGESGEQFF. DNA of the CDR3: TGTGCCAGCAGGAGACAGGGCGAAAGTGGTGAGCAGTTCTTC.

The genes are TRBV11-3 and TRBJ2-2; the D is unclear. The germline CDR1 and CDR2 sequences are SGHNT and YENEEA. The CDR3 length is 13 residues. Trimming shortened V by 5 bases and J by 3 bases, and 7 bases separated the two germline ends. For the CDR3, the DNA is TGTGCCAGCAGCCCCCAACACACCGGGGAGCTGTTTTTT. It encodes CASSPQHTGELFF.